Following are 9 T cell receptor beta chains from one sample sequenced in a study of T-cell reconstitution after alpha-beta-depleted transplantation in children (dated by TCRdb to the mid-2010s). The treatment or condition label, read with the paper, signifies: allogeneic hematopoietic cell transplantation with graft depleted of TCRalphabeta T cells and CD19 B cells. Libraries were constructed by PCR. Sequencing relied on an Illumina HiSeq 2500. TCR libraries were prepared with molecular barcoding, using unique molecular identifiers to normalize TCRbeta repertoire quantification. TCRdb handled the public reads itself, with Q25 trimming in fastp and clone calling in MiXCR, and kept productive beta chains. Rows are unified per CDR3 protein, each entry keeping the most common DNA and genes. The sample profile shows roughly 790,000 distinct CDR3 sequences; about 15% of them were found once. Around 4.5% of the sample is taken by the ten largest.

The sequencing used PBMCs, mostly from graft donor cells, collected 360 days after TCRalphabeta/CD19-depleted stem cell transplant. These receptors were taken from a male patient between 5 and 17 years old who had a stem cell transplant for acute lymphoblastic leukemia, so the T cells may come from the graft donor.

This clonotype was counted between two and nine times. The chain uses TRBV6-1 and TRBJ2-7; D might be TRBD1 (6 bases). The CDR3 covers 14 residues. CDR1 MNHNS and CDR2 SASEGT come from the germline V gene. V lost 4 bases and J 1 base, leaving 11 bases between the germline ends. The CDR3 coding sequence is TGTGCCAGCAGTGTACAGGGAAGGTCCTACGAGCAGTACTTC. This encodes CASSVQGRSYEQYF.

This chain connects TRBV5-1 to TRBJ2-1, with 11 positions matching TRBD2. The CDR3 sequence is 20 residues long. Germline V gives CDR1 SGHRS, CDR2 YFSETQ. V lost 0 bases to trimming and J lost 1 base; unmatched junction nucleotides: 12. CDR3 bases: TGCGCCAGCAGCTTGGCCGCGACTAGCGGGATATTGGGGTCCTACAATGAGCAGTTCTTC. Its translation is CASSLAATSGILGSYNEQFF.

In its sample, this clonotype was seen a few times. The chain joins TRBV7-9 to TRBJ1-1, with D tentatively TRBD1 (5 bases). With 4 bases removed from V and 4 bases from J, the gap between germline ends came to 16 bases. CDR3 length: 15 residues. CDR1 is SEHNR and CDR2 is FQNEAQ in the germline V gene (reference sequence). The CDR3 DNA reads TGTGCCAGCAGCTCCCGGGGGACGAGGACCACTGAAGCTTTCTTT. Its translation is CASSSRGTRTTEAFF.

This clonotype was seen more than once but under ten times. The J gene is TRBJ2-1, the V gene TRBV6-1; D perhaps matches TRBD2 (6 bases). Trimming pared 1 base from V and 9 bases from J, leaving 10 bases between. CDR1 and CDR2 (germline): MNHNS, SASEGT. CDR3 length: 13 amino acids. Here the CDR3 reads CASSEVRGSEQFF. CDR3 bases: TGTGCCAGCAGTGAAGTTCGGGGGAGTGAGCAGTTCTTC.

This clonotype has more than one count but fewer than ten. The chain has TRBV12-3 or TRBV12-4 and TRBJ2-1; TRBD2 matches at 14 bases. There are 20 residues in the CDR3. V lost 1 base to trimming and J lost 3 bases; unmatched junction nucleotides: 11. The CDR3 spells CASSLGAGLAGDLDYNEQFF. The CDR3 DNA reads TGTGCCAGCAGTTTAGGTGCGGGACTAGCGGGAGACTTAGACTACAATGAGCAGTTCTTC.

This clonotype was observed a few times. The chain links TRBV5-1 to TRBJ2-7, with D possibly matching TRBD2 (6 bases). This CDR3 contains 15 residues. V lost 0 bases, J lost 4 bases, and 14 bases lay in between. The germline V gene encodes CDR1 SGHRS and CDR2 YFSETQ. In DNA, the CDR3 is TGCGCCAGCAGCTTGGGATGGGGTAGCGGATACGAGCAGTACTTC. Translated, it gives CASSLGWGSGYEQYF.

The V call is TRBV5-1, the J call TRBJ2-1; 8 nucleotides agree with TRBD2. The CDR3 has 11 amino acids. V trimming: 2 bases; J trimming: 11 bases; junction bases outside the gene matches: 0. CDR1 and CDR2 from the germline V gene are SGHRS and YFSETQ. The CDR3 DNA reads as TGCGCCAGCAGCTTTAGCGGGAAGCAGTTCTTC. Residues: CASSFSGKQFF. The variable domain in full, with the rest retrieved from reference TRBV5-1 and TRBJ2-1, is KAGVTQTPRYLIKTRGQQVTLSCSPISGHRSVSWYQQTPGQGLQFLFEYFSETQRNKGNFPGRFSGRQFSNSRSEMNVSTLELGDSALYLCASSFSGKQFFGPGTRLTVL.

This chain links TRBV5-1 with TRBJ2-7; 8 bases line up with TRBD2. CDR3 length equals 15 residues. V shed 2 bases, J shed 8 bases, and the junction held 12 bases outside the gene matches. Germline V CDR1 and CDR2: SGHRS, YFSETQ. CDR3 residues: CASSLFERESSQQYF. The CDR3, as DNA: TGCGCCAGCAGCTTATTCGAGCGGGAGAGTTCCCAGCAGTACTTC.

The chain couples TRBV20-1 to TRBJ2-7; 8 bases line up with TRBD2. This CDR3 has 17 residues. CDR1 is DFQATT and CDR2 is SNEGSKA in the germline V gene (reference sequence). Trimming removed 4 bases from V and 7 bases from J; junction bases left unmatched: 21. CDR3 nucleotides: TGCAGTGCTACCGCAACGCAGCGGGGAGCGGGAGTCGGTGAGCAGTACTTC. As protein: CSATATQRGAGVGEQYF.